One and the same sample provided the 28 T cell receptor beta chains below, sequenced in a study of PD-L1 blockade in urothelial cancer. The repertoire was sequenced with immunoSEQ multiplex PCR; TCRdb's copy has only in-frame clones and lacks some. The sample consists of some 66,000 clones, about 90% of them appearing once. As to time point: pretreatment peripheral blood. Sequences were derived from PBMCs, sampled around atezolizumab (anti-PD-L1) treatment. The receptors shown here come from a man in his 60s with urothelial cancer.

The rearrangement uses TRBV2 and TRBJ2-1; D gene unclear. V was shortened by 3 bases and J by 4 bases, with 10 bases between the two germline ends. Germline lookup yields CDR1 SNHLY and CDR2 FYNNEI. This CDR3 has 14 amino acids. The CDR3 region is CASSDRQVYNEQFF. The DNA for the CDR3 is TGTGCCAGCAGTGATAGGCAGGTTTACAATGAGCAGTTCTTC. The whole variable domain, filled in from reference TRBV2 and TRBJ2-1, reads EPEVTQTPSHQVTQMGQEVILRCVPISNHLYFYWYRQILGQKVEFLVSFYNNEISEKSEIFDDQFSVERPDGSNFTLKIRSTKLEDSAMYFCASSDRQVYNEQFFGPGTRLTVL.

The rearrangement uses TRBV4-1 and TRBJ2-2, with D possibly being TRBD1 (6 bases). The length of the CDR3 is 14 residues. Germline V lookup: CDR1 MGHRA, CDR2 YSYEKL. The V end was cut by 8 bases, the J end by 2 bases, with 12 bases between. CDR3 sequence (DNA): TGCGCCAGCGACCGGGACATCAACACCGGGGAGCTGTTTTTT. It specifies CASDRDINTGELFF.

CDR3 sequence (DNA): TGTGCCAGCCAAAAAGGCGGGCCGAGCAATGAGCAGTTCTTC. The encoded protein is CASQKGGPSNEQFF. The rearrangement joins TRBV7-2 to TRBJ2-1; possibly TRBD2 for D (5 bases). Trimming left V 8 bases short and J 6 bases short, with 17 bases between. The CDR3 runs to 14 residues. Germline CDR1 SGHTA, CDR2 FQGNSA.

The rearrangement uses TRBV6-1 and TRBJ2-5; TRBD2 matches 14 bases. Germline V gives CDR1 MNHNS, CDR2 SASEGT. V lost 6 bases to trimming and J lost 11 bases; unmatched junction nucleotides: 8. The CDR3 spans 14 residues. The chain's CDR3 is CASRGRTSGGPQYF. As DNA, the CDR3 is TGTGCCAGCAGGGGAAGGACTAGCGGGGGGCCACAGTACTTC.

This chain joins TRBV2 and TRBJ1-1; D remains ambiguous. The CDR3 runs 16 residues. V was trimmed by 6 bases and J by 1 base, leaving 18 bases between them. The germline gives CDR1 SNHLY, CDR2 FYNNEI. This chain's CDR3 is CASRVVKGTENTEAFF. The CDR3 DNA reads TGTGCCAGCAGAGTGGTCAAAGGAACAGAGAACACTGAAGCTTTCTTT.

This rearrangement joins TRBV19 to TRBJ2-2; 9 nucleotides align to TRBD1. The CDR3 extends over 14 amino acids. Germline values: CDR1 LNHDA, CDR2 SQIVND (reference sequence). J was trimmed by 7 bases and V by 5 bases; bases with no gene match: 5. CDR3 sequence: CASSSDRGVGELFF. The CDR3 nucleotides are TGTGCCAGTAGTTCGGACAGGGGTGTCGGGGAGCTGTTTTTT.

This sequence joins TRBV5-1 and TRBJ2-2; 10 bases match TRBD1. The CDR3 is 18 residues long. Germline CDR1 reads SGHRS; CDR2 reads YFSETQ. V shed 0 bases, J shed 1 base, and the junction held 6 bases outside the gene matches. CDR3 sequence: CASSLGQGATKNTGELFF. DNA of the CDR3: TGCGCCAGCAGCTTGGGACAGGGGGCCACTAAGAACACCGGGGAGCTGTTTTTT.

J is TRBJ1-4 and V is TRBV6-1; the D is unclear. The germline V and J ends were trimmed by 4 bases and 3 bases, with 6 bases remaining between them. Germline V gene lookup returns CDR1 MNHNS and CDR2 SASEGT. There are 13 residues in the CDR3. The CDR3 reads CASSVESNEKLFF. Written as DNA, the CDR3 is TGTGCCAGCAGTGTCGAGTCTAATGAAAAACTGTTTTTT.

The rearrangement links TRBV5-6 to TRBJ2-3; D is uncertain. Germline values: CDR1 SGHDT, CDR2 YYEEEE. The CDR3 is 15 residues long. Trimming stripped 4 bases from V and 0 bases from J, with 12 bases between. In DNA, the CDR3 is TGTGCCAGCAGCCCCCCGGGTACTAGCACAGATACGCAGTATTTT. This codes for CASSPPGTSTDTQYF. The variable domain in full, with the rest retrieved from reference TRBV5-6 and TRBJ2-3, is DAGVTQSPTHLIKTRGQQVTLRCSPKSGHDTVSWYQQALGQGPQFIFQYYEEEERQRGNFPDRFSGHQFPNYSSELNVNALLLGDSALYLCASSPPGTSTDTQYFGPGTRLTVL.

The chain combines TRBV6-5 with TRBJ2-7; D possibly corresponds to TRBD2 (5 bases). The V end lost 6 bases, the J end lost 5 bases, and 14 bases lay between the germline ends. The CDR3 is 13 amino acids. The germline V gene has CDR1 MNHEY and CDR2 SVGAGI. The DNA of the CDR3 is TGTGCCAGCAGGATAGAGGGAAGCGACGAGCAGTACTTC. This gives the protein CASRIEGSDEQYF.

V gene TRBV6-1 combines with J gene TRBJ2-5; possible D gene TRBD2, 6 bases. Germline V gene lookup returns CDR1 MNHNS and CDR2 SASEGT. The CDR3 is 14 amino acids. Trimming pared 0 bases from V and 3 bases from J, leaving 8 bases between. The CDR3 DNA sequence: TGTGCCAGCAGTGAAGCGCGCGGGGAAGAGACCCAGTACTTC. Translating gives CASSEARGEETQYF.

The V call is TRBV23-1, the J call TRBJ1-1; D call uncertain. TRBV23-1 counts as an open reading frame of uncertain function. Trimming took off 3 bases at V and 0 bases at J, with 11 bases between the two ends. CDR3 length equals 15 residues. CDR3 sequence (DNA): TGCGCCAGCAGTCACCCGAGGCCGCTGAACACTGAAGCTTTCTTT. This translates into CASSHPRPLNTEAFF.

The chain joins TRBV27 to TRBJ1-6; weak D call: TRBD1 (6 bases). V shed 5 bases and J shed 9 bases, with 20 bases lying between them. Germline V lookup: CDR1 MNHEY, CDR2 SMNVEV (reference sequence). This CDR3 region has 16 residues. This CDR3 is CASSPTHRVPGSPLHF. CDR3 in DNA: TGTGCCAGCAGTCCCACCCACAGGGTCCCCGGTTCACCCCTCCACTTT.

V and J are TRBV30 and TRBJ2-5; TRBD1 matches at 9 bases. CDR1 and CDR2 from the germline V gene are GTSNPN and SVGIG (reference sequence). This CDR3 comprises 15 residues. After removal of 1 base from V and 5 bases from J, the junction contained 8 bases not matched to a gene. For the CDR3, the DNA is TGTGCCTGGAGTGGGACAGGGGTGAGCCGGGAGACCCAGTACTTC. It specifies CAWSGTGVSRETQYF.

V and J are TRBV18 and TRBJ2-1; the match to TRBD1 covers 7 bases. This CDR3 comprises 13 residues. V lost 3 bases to trimming and J lost 9 bases; unmatched junction nucleotides: 5. The V gene's germline CDR1 is KGHSH and CDR2 LQKENI. The CDR3 loop reads CASSPGTEGEQFF. The CDR3 coding sequence is TGTGCCAGCTCACCCGGGACAGAGGGTGAGCAGTTCTTC.

The CDR3 reads CASSWGLAGGLSYNEQFF. The CDR3 DNA reads TGTGCCAGCAGCTGGGGACTAGCGGGGGGGCTCTCCTACAATGAGCAGTTCTTC. V is TRBV12-1 and J is TRBJ2-1; TRBD2 is the table's D call, not checked against the DNA. TRBV12-1 is annotated as a pseudogene. The CDR3 is 18 residues long.

This chain links TRBV2 with TRBJ2-2; 8 bases align to TRBD1. Germline-derived CDR1 and CDR2 are SNHLY and FYNNEI. V lost 11 bases, J lost 4 bases, and 3 bases stayed unmatched. This CDR3 comprises 12 residues. CDR3 residues: CACDRGTGELFF. CDR3 DNA: TGTGCCTGTGACAGGGGCACCGGGGAGCTGTTTTTT.

The chain combines TRBV4-2 with TRBJ2-5, with TRBD1 identical over 7 bases. CDR1 is LGHNA and CDR2 is YNFKEQ in the germline V gene. Unmatched junction bases numbered 4, after V lost 2 bases and J lost 1 base. CDR3 length: 15 residues. CDR3 residues: CASSQIQGSQETQYF. The CDR3 bases are TGTGCCAGCAGCCAAATACAGGGGAGCCAAGAGACCCAGTACTTC.

The chain employs TRBV19 and TRBJ1-1; perhaps TRBD1 as D (5 bases). V dropped 6 bases and J dropped 10 bases, with 12 bases sitting between them. This CDR3 contains 11 residues. Germline V gene data show CDR1 as LNHDA and CDR2 as SQIVND (reference sequence). The CDR3, as DNA: TGTGCCAGTAGGAGGACATATGGAGCTTTCTTT. This gives the protein CASRRTYGAFF.

V is TRBV5-6 and J is TRBJ2-3; 8 positions agree with TRBD1. V lost 4 bases and J lost 2; bases outside the gene matches: 3. CDR1 SGHDT and CDR2 YYEEEE come from the germline V gene. This CDR3 comprises 14 residues. DNA of the CDR3: TGTGCCAGCAGCCCGGACAGGGCCACAGATACGCAGTATTTT. Residues: CASSPDRATDTQYF. Using reference TRBV5-6 and TRBJ2-3 for the parts outside the CDR3, the full variable domain is DAGVTQSPTHLIKTRGQQVTLRCSPKSGHDTVSWYQQALGQGPQFIFQYYEEEERQRGNFPDRFSGHQFPNYSSELNVNALLLGDSALYLCASSPDRATDTQYFGPGTRLTVL.

The chain uses TRBV19 and TRBJ1-6; D gene uncertain. V shed 5 bases and J shed 7 bases, with 12 bases lying between them. The CDR3 loop spans 14 amino acids. From germline, CDR1 is LNHDA and CDR2 SQIVND (reference sequence). The CDR3 sequence: CASSYDRQNSPLHF. CDR3 nucleotides: TGTGCCAGTAGTTATGACCGACAAAATTCACCCCTCCACTTT.

CDR3 amino acids: CASSPGQGAPSWPEAFF. As DNA, the CDR3 is TGTGCCAGCTCACCGGGACAGGGGGCTCCGAGCTGGCCTGAAGCTTTCTTT. The rearrangement joins TRBV18 to TRBJ1-1; 12 bases are a match to TRBD1. V trimming: 3 bases; J trimming: 6 bases; junction bases outside the gene matches: 11. The CDR3 spans 17 residues. Germline CDR1 is KGHSH and CDR2 is LQKENI.

The chain joins TRBV6-5 to TRBJ1-5; 8 positions match TRBD1. CDR3 size: 14 residues. CDR1 and CDR2 from the germline V gene are MNHEY and SVGAGI. V gave up 5 bases and J gave up 9 bases; unmatched junction bases: 9. CDR3: CASSTDRERGPQHF. CDR3 bases: TGTGCCAGCAGTACGGACAGGGAGCGAGGGCCCCAGCATTTT.

By share, this clone counts as medium-sized. The gene calls are TRBV6-4 and TRBJ2-2; TRBD2 matches at 7 bases. Germline V lookup: CDR1 MRHNA, CDR2 SNTAGT. The CDR3 length is 15 residues. J gave up 6 bases and V 6 bases, and 10 bases lay outside the gene matches. In DNA, the CDR3 is TGTGCCAGCAGCGAATCGACTAGCTCCGCCGGGGAGCTGTTTTTT. Residues: CASSESTSSAGELFF.

The V call is TRBV4-1, the J call TRBJ1-2; a possible D gene is TRBD1 (5 bases). The ends were cut back, 3 bases at V and 8 bases at J, with 19 bases in the middle. The CDR3 totals 15 residues. CDR1 and CDR2 from the germline V gene are MGHRA and YSYEKL. CDR3 loop: CASSQTLSGGWGYTF. The CDR3 coding sequence is TGCGCCAGCAGCCAGACGCTCTCGGGGGGATGGGGCTACACCTTC.

J is TRBJ2-3 and V is TRBV5-4; a possible D gene is TRBD1 (6 bases). V was cut by 4 bases and J by 2 bases, with 17 bases left in between. From germline, CDR1 is SGHNT and CDR2 YYREEE (reference sequence). This CDR3 comprises 16 residues. CDR3: CASSLDRDTNTDTQYF. The CDR3 DNA sequence: TGTGCCAGCAGCCTAGATCGGGACACAAACACAGATACGCAGTATTTT.

This rearrangement joins TRBV19 to TRBJ2-3, with 13 nucleotides matching TRBD2. After removal of 4 bases from V and 0 bases from J, the junction contained 4 bases not matched to a gene. The length of the CDR3 is 17 residues. Germline V lookup: CDR1 LNHDA, CDR2 SQIVND (reference sequence). The CDR3 nucleotides are TGTGCCAGTAGTAACCCGGGACTAGCGGGGAGCACAGATACGCAGTATTTT. Protein product: CASSNPGLAGSTDTQYF.

The V gene is TRBV29-1, the J gene TRBJ1-2; 7 positions match TRBD1. Germline V gene lookup returns CDR1 SQVTM and CDR2 ANQGSEA. The V gene end was trimmed by 7 bases and the J gene end by 5 bases; junction bases not matched to a gene: 7. The CDR3 consists of 12 residues. The CDR3 spells CSAGQDPYGYTF. Written as DNA, the CDR3 is TGCAGCGCCGGACAGGACCCTTATGGCTACACCTTC.